One sample yielded the 20 T cell receptor beta chains listed below, sequenced in a study of cytomegalovirus exposure and HLA in healthy donors. The PCR ran on 60 Vbeta and 13 Jbeta primers. The data were produced by immunoSEQ multiplex PCR, yet TCRdb's version contains in-frame clones alone and is incomplete. The table records 150,000 to 200,000 clones, 65% to 85% of them present only once. The sequenced sample consisted of PBMCs. All receptors come from a boy under 10 years old in good health and CMV-seronegative.

This rearrangement joins TRBV2 to TRBJ2-5; TRBD1 might be the D (5 bases). This CDR3 is built from 14 residues. Trimming shortened V by 5 bases and J by 5 bases, and 15 bases separated the two germline ends. The germline gives CDR1 SNHLY, CDR2 FYNNEI. CDR3 coding DNA: TGTGCCAGCAGTCAGGGTCTTCAAGGGGAGACCCAGTACTTC. Its protein is CASSQGLQGETQYF.

The J gene is TRBJ1-2, the V gene TRBV5-1; possible D gene TRBD1, 5 bases. The length of the CDR3 is 13 residues. Trimming removed 4 bases at V and 4 bases at J, with 11 bases between. CDR1 and CDR2 from the germline V gene are SGHRS and YFSETQ. CDR3 amino acids: CASSPGGTYGYTF. CDR3 nucleotide sequence: TGCGCCAGCAGCCCCGGGGGGACCTATGGCTACACCTTC. Using reference TRBV5-1 and TRBJ1-2 for the parts outside the CDR3, the full variable domain is KAGVTQTPRYLIKTRGQQVTLSCSPISGHRSVSWYQQTPGQGLQFLFEYFSETQRNKGNFPGRFSGRQFSNSRSEMNVSTLELGDSALYLCASSPGGTYGYTFGSGTRLTVV.

This clone was seen only once. V is TRBV29-1 and J is TRBJ2-3; perhaps TRBD2 as D (5 bases). From germline, CDR1 is SQVTM and CDR2 ANQGSEA. V shed 7 bases and J shed 2 bases, with 16 bases lying between them. This CDR3 comprises 14 residues. The CDR3 is CSAGPSGYTDTQYF. The CDR3 bases are TGCAGCGCTGGGCCGAGCGGATACACAGATACGCAGTATTTT.

V usage is TRBV7-6 and J usage is TRBJ2-7, with 12 bases matching TRBD1. This CDR3 region has 14 residues. The V gene's germline CDR1 is SGHVS and CDR2 FNYEAQ. J lost 6 bases, V lost 5 bases, and 5 bases had no gene match. The chain's CDR3 is CASSTGTGGREQYF. Here the CDR3 DNA reads TGTGCCAGCAGCACCGGGACAGGGGGCCGCGAGCAGTACTTC.

The chain carries TRBV9 and TRBJ2-6; D unclear. This CDR3 is 16 amino acids long. V was cut by 0 bases and J by 0 bases, with 7 bases left in between. Germline lookup yields CDR1 SGDLS and CDR2 YYNGEE. The CDR3 is CASSVGYTSGANVLTF. CDR3 DNA: TGTGCCAGCAGCGTAGGGTACACCTCTGGGGCCAACGTCCTGACTTTC.

This clone was detected a few times. The chain is built from TRBV6-4 and TRBJ2-1, with a tentative D call TRBD2 (5 bases). With 4 bases removed from V and 10 bases from J, the gap between germline ends came to 14 bases. The length of the CDR3 is 13 residues. Germline CDR1 MRHNA, CDR2 SNTAGT. The CDR3 nucleotides read TGTGCCAGCAGTGGAGAGGTAGGCGGGGAGCAGTTCTTC. This codes for CASSGEVGGEQFF.

This clone was observed a single time. The chain couples TRBV19 to TRBJ1-5; D unresolved. The V gene's germline CDR1 is LNHDA and CDR2 SQIVND (reference sequence). V was cut by 2 bases and J by 7 bases, with 12 bases left in between. This CDR3 is 14 amino acids long. The CDR3 nucleotides read TGTGCCAGTAGTATAATAAGGGAGGGACAGCCCCAGCATTTT. Translated, it gives CASSIIREGQPQHF. The full variable domain, with the rest looked up from reference TRBV19 and TRBJ1-5, is DGGITQSPKYLFRKEGQNVTLSCEQNLNHDAMYWYRQDPGQGLRLIYYSQIVNDFQKGDIAEGYSVSREKKESFPLTVTSAQKNPTAFYLCASSIIREGQPQHFGDGTRLSIL.

CDR3 DNA: TGTGCCAGCAGTAGAGGGCAAAATTCACCCCTCCACTTT. This sequence encodes CASSRGQNSPLHF. The gene calls are TRBV27 and TRBJ1-6; no reliable D call. With 5 bases removed from V and 7 bases from J, the gap between germline ends came to 9 bases. The CDR3 loop spans 13 amino acids. From germline, CDR1 is MNHEY and CDR2 SMNVEV (reference sequence).

The chain carries TRBV27 and TRBJ1-2, with D perhaps matching TRBD1 (6 bases). The CDR3 runs to 17 residues. V was pared by 5 bases and J by 4 bases, with 23 bases between. The germline CDR1 and CDR2 sequences are MNHEY and SMNVEV (reference sequence). The CDR3 region is CASSPAGAGMGGYGYTF. The CDR3 coding sequence is TGTGCCAGCAGTCCCGCGGGGGCGGGGATGGGGGGCTATGGCTACACCTTC.

This rearrangement joins TRBV5-6 to TRBJ2-7; possible D gene TRBD1, 6 bases. The germline V gene has CDR1 SGHDT and CDR2 YYEEEE. The V gene lost 4 bases and the J gene lost 2 bases, with 19 bases spanning the gap. This CDR3 has 16 residues. CDR3 protein: CASSGTTRDTPYEQYF. The CDR3 coding sequence is TGTGCCAGCAGCGGCACGACACGGGACACCCCCTACGAGCAGTACTTC.

This chain connects TRBV7-9 to TRBJ2-1, with a tentative D call TRBD2 (6 bases). The CDR3 extends over 17 amino acids. Trimming left V 1 base short and J 0 bases short, with 13 bases between. Germline CDR1 SEHNR, CDR2 FQNEAQ (reference sequence). In nucleotides, the CDR3 is TGTGCCAGCAGCTTAGAGAGCGGGCCCAGCTCCTACAATGAGCAGTTCTTC. Protein: CASSLESGPSSYNEQFF. The full variable domain, with the rest looked up from reference TRBV7-9 and TRBJ2-1, is DTGVSQNPRHKITKRGQNVTFRCDPISEHNRLYWYRQTLGQGPEFLTYFQNEAQLEKSRLLSDRFSAERPKGSFSTLEIQRTEQGDSAMYLCASSLESGPSSYNEQFFGPGTRLTVL.

The chain carries TRBV19 and TRBJ2-2; 9 bases align to TRBD2. This CDR3 has 16 residues. Germline V gene sequence: CDR1 LNHDA, CDR2 SQIVND (reference sequence). After removal of 1 base from V and 5 bases from J, the junction contained 5 bases not matched to a gene. CDR3 amino acids: CASSIVAGGETGELFF. The CDR3 DNA reads as TGTGCCAGTAGTATAGTGGCGGGGGGGGAGACCGGGGAGCTGTTTTTT.

J is TRBJ2-1 and V is TRBV29-1; D unresolved. The V gene's germline CDR1 is SQVTM and CDR2 ANQGSEA. The CDR3 is 11 amino acids. V lost 4 bases to trimming and J lost 14 bases, with 15 bases between them. The CDR3 region is CSVGSDPTKFF. The CDR3 DNA reads TGCAGCGTTGGGTCCGATCCTACCAAGTTCTTC.

This chain joins TRBV13 and TRBJ1-1; D is perhaps TRBD1 (5 bases). Germline V gene lookup returns CDR1 PRHDT and CDR2 FYEKMQ (reference sequence). V was cut by 5 bases and J by 0 bases, with 19 bases left in between. The CDR3 has 17 amino acids. This chain's CDR3 is CASSRPGTLFMNTEAFF. In DNA form, the CDR3 reads TGTGCCAGCAGCCGTCCCGGGACTCTGTTCATGAACACTGAAGCTTTCTTT. The full variable domain, in which reference TRBV13 and TRBJ1-1 provide the parts outside the CDR3, is AAGVIQSPRHLIKEKRETATLKCYPIPRHDTVYWYQQGPGQDPQFLISFYEKMQSDKGSIPDRFSAQQFSDYHSELNMSSLELGDSALYFCASSRPGTLFMNTEAFFGQGTRLTVV.

The chain recombines TRBV6-1 with TRBJ1-2; D perhaps matches TRBD1 (5 bases). With 1 base removed from V and 2 bases from J, the gap between germline ends came to 11 bases. The CDR3 consists of 15 residues. Germline CDR1 and CDR2: MNHNS and SASEGT. The CDR3 loop is CASSEGAGGNYGYTF. For the CDR3, the DNA is TGTGCCAGCAGTGAAGGGGCGGGGGGGAACTATGGCTACACCTTC.

The J gene is TRBJ2-5, the V gene TRBV5-6; D remains ambiguous. The V end lost 7 bases, the J end lost 3 bases, and 16 bases lay between the germline ends. Germline V gene sequence: CDR1 SGHDT, CDR2 YYEEEE. This CDR3 comprises 14 residues. The CDR3 loop is CASGVTTKEETQYF. Written as DNA, the CDR3 is TGTGCCAGCGGCGTAACCACTAAGGAAGAGACCCAGTACTTC.

The chain recombines TRBV5-1 with TRBJ2-1; D gene uncertain. CDR1 and CDR2 (germline): SGHRS, YFSETQ. The V and J ends lost 0 bases and 10 bases respectively, with 5 bases between them. This CDR3 is 11 amino acids long. CDR3 in DNA: TGCGCCAGCAGCTTGGGGCAGGAGCAGTTCTTC. Protein sequence: CASSLGQEQFF.

This clone turned up a few times. V is TRBV25-1 and J is TRBJ1-4; TRBD1 aligns across 9 bases. The CDR3 is 17 residues long. The junction had 18 bases not matched to a gene; V was cut back by 8 bases and J by 8 bases. Germline-derived CDR1 and CDR2 are MGHDK and SYGVNS. The chain's CDR3 is CASSRWLGGTGKEKLFF. The CDR3 DNA follows: TGTGCCAGCTCCCGGTGGCTGGGCGGGACAGGGAAGGAAAAACTGTTTTTT.

The rearrangement links TRBV2 to TRBJ1-2; D call uncertain. Germline CDR1 is SNHLY and CDR2 is FYNNEI. The V end was cut by 10 bases, the J end by 0 bases, with 15 bases between. The CDR3 has 14 residues. The CDR3 sequence: CATSFAPTNYGYTF. The CDR3 DNA is TGTGCCACCTCCTTCGCCCCTACTAACTATGGCTACACCTTC.

This clone was seen a few times. The rearrangement uses TRBV5-8 and TRBJ2-7, with TRBD1 matching over 7 bases. J lost 4 bases, V lost 0 bases, and 4 bases had no gene match. The CDR3 length is 14 residues. From germline, CDR1 is SGHTS and CDR2 YDEGEE. In DNA form, the CDR3 reads TGTGCCAGCAGCTTGGGACAGGGACGTTACGAGCAGTACTTC. As protein: CASSLGQGRYEQYF.